The clone carrying this T cell receptor (beta chain) was observed a handful of times. Trimming shortened V by 1 base and J by 7 bases, and 16 bases separated the two germline ends. There are 15 residues in the CDR3. CDR1 is ENHRY and CDR2 is SYGVKD in the germline V gene. MiXCR was run by TCRdb on the reads, yielding one entry per CDR3 protein. The table includes under 200,000 distinct CDR3 sequences, 28% detected once. The sample is drawn from a study of T cell repertoires in cytomegalovirus infection. The TCR sequence derives from a human donor in good health (CMV status not recorded). Some clones in this sample may be carry-over from other donors' samples. The sequencing sample was made of PBMCs. This chain joins TRBV10-3 and TRBJ1-2, with D hard to call. CDR3 protein: CAISEYDTTSGGYTF. DNA for the CDR3: TGTGCCATCAGTGAGTACGACACTACTTCGGGTGGCTACACCTTC.